Below are 10 T cell receptor beta chains sequenced from a single sample in a study of blood T cell repertoires in COVID-19 (TCRdb year 2020). The method was the immunoSEQ multiplex PCR assay. TCRdb obtained this table from immuneACCESS and retained in-frame rearrangements with V and J assigned. These tables miss some clones; where compared with another copy, unresolved V genes account for less than half of the shortfall, and the remainder is unexplained. The sample table holds 40,000 to 55,000 clones, of which around 73% were seen once. The biggest ten clones account for 5.8% of the sample. Material: PBMCs or T cells enriched from blood (not recorded which). The source of these receptors is a woman between 50 and 59 years old with acute COVID-19.

The J gene is TRBJ2-3, the V gene TRBV7-9; D is ambiguous. The CDR3 extends over 15 amino acids. Trimming cost V 2 bases and J 0 bases, with 9 bases left between them. Germline values: CDR1 SEHNR, CDR2 FQNEAQ (reference sequence). CDR3 residues: CASSLLTGSTDTQYF. The CDR3 bases are TGTGCCAGCAGCTTATTGACTGGTAGCACAGATACGCAGTATTTT.

The chain is built from TRBV29-1 and TRBJ1-1; D possibly corresponds to TRBD1 (5 bases). Looked up from germline, CDR1 is SQVTM and CDR2 is ANQGSEA. This CDR3 spans 14 amino acids. V was clipped by 6 bases and J by 7 bases, with 21 bases between them. In DNA form, the CDR3 reads TGCAGCGTCCCGACCGGAGGGGTACGAGGTGAAGCTTTCTTT. Its protein is CSVPTGGVRGEAFF.

The V gene is TRBV19, the J gene TRBJ1-5, with a weak D call TRBD1 (6 bases). The CDR3 sequence is 14 residues long. Germline V gene data show CDR1 as LNHDA and CDR2 as SQIVND (reference sequence). Trimming shortened V by 5 bases and J by 6 bases, and 14 bases separated the two germline ends. The CDR3 spells CASSPGQMGQPQHF. CDR3 DNA sequence: TGTGCCAGTAGTCCCGGACAGATGGGTCAGCCCCAGCATTTT.

The chain joins TRBV30 to TRBJ1-2; 10 positions match TRBD1. Germline V gene sequence: CDR1 GTSNPN, CDR2 SVGIG (reference sequence). This CDR3 has 13 residues. CDR3 DNA sequence: TGTGCATCAGACAGGGGGCTCGCCTATGGCTACACCTTC. Amino acid sequence: CASDRGLAYGYTF.

This clone came up once. This chain links TRBV5-8 with TRBJ1-4; 7 nucleotides match TRBD1. CDR1 and CDR2 from the germline V gene are SGHTS and YDEGEE. The CDR3 covers 15 residues. The V and J ends lost 5 bases and 4 bases, in that order; junction bases with no gene match: 8. CDR3 bases: TGTGCCAGCAGATTTACAGGGGTTAATAATGAAAAACTGTTTTTT. It encodes CASRFTGVNNEKLFF. Full variable domain (missing parts from reference TRBV5-8 and TRBJ1-4): EAGVTQSPTHLIKTRGQQATLRCSPISGHTSVYWYQQALGLGLQFLLWYDEGEERNRGNFPPRFSGRQFPNYSSELNVNALELEDSALYLCASRFTGVNNEKLFFGSGTQLSVL.

This clone was seen more than once but under ten times. The V and J genes are TRBV4-1 and TRBJ1-1, with TRBD1 matching 7 bases. Germline-derived CDR1 and CDR2 are MGHRA and YSYEKL. The CDR3 runs 15 residues. V was pared by 1 base and J by 5 bases, with 7 bases of the junction left unmatched. The CDR3: CASSQGDSIKTEAFF. CDR3 DNA sequence: TGCGCCAGCAGCCAAGGGGACAGCATAAAGACTGAAGCTTTCTTT.

The chain joins TRBV18 to TRBJ1-1, with D maybe TRBD1 (5 bases). V shed 6 bases and J shed 3 bases, with 11 bases lying between them. The CDR3 loop spans 13 amino acids. Germline V gene sequence: CDR1 KGHSH, CDR2 LQKENI. The CDR3 DNA follows: TGTGCCAGCTCGAGTTCCAGGGACACTGAAGCTTTCTTT. This sequence encodes CASSSSRDTEAFF.

This clone was detected only a few times. The V gene is TRBV11-1, the J gene TRBJ2-7; TRBD1 matches 9 bases. CDR1 is SGHAT, CDR2 FQDESV, per germline (reference sequence). The length of the CDR3 is 16 residues. J was trimmed by 0 bases and V by 0 bases; bases with no gene match: 3. The CDR3 nucleotides read TGTGCCAGCAGCTTAGCGGTGGGACAGGGCTCCTACGAGCAGTACTTC. Its protein is CASSLAVGQGSYEQYF.

This rearrangement joins TRBV30 to TRBJ2-7, with TRBD1 as a possible D gene (6 bases). V was shortened by 5 bases and J by 4 bases, with 15 bases between the two germline ends. This CDR3 comprises 13 residues. Germline V CDR1 and CDR2: GTSNPN, SVGIG (reference sequence). CDR3 DNA: TGTGCCTGGGGGCAGGGGAGAGGTTACGAGCAGTACTTC. Protein sequence: CAWGQGRGYEQYF.

J is TRBJ2-3 and V is TRBV27; 7 bases are shared with TRBD2. V trimming: 10 bases; J trimming: 3 bases; junction bases outside the gene matches: 10. CDR3 size: 14 residues. Germline V CDR1 and CDR2: MNHEY, SMNVEV (reference sequence). The CDR3 sequence: CATGRAERTDTQYF. CDR3 nucleotide sequence: TGTGCCACAGGGAGGGCTGAACGTACAGATACGCAGTATTTT.